The 27 T cell receptor beta chains below all came from one sample that was sequenced in a study of blood T cell repertoires in COVID-19. Here immunoSEQ multiplex PCR was the method, and the copy in TCRdb shows in-frame clones only, minus some. The sample holds approximately 100,000 clones, 70% to 90% seen once. Sequencing was carried out using peripheral blood. Receptors originate from a human donor in a cohort sampled during active COVID-19.

This chain's CDR3 is CASSAPGGGFEQYF. The CDR3 bases are TGTGCCAGCAGTGCCCCCGGGGGGGGATTCGAGCAGTACTTC. The genes are TRBV25-1 and TRBJ2-7, with TRBD2 matching 8 bases. This CDR3 contains 14 residues. J lost 6 bases, V lost 4 bases, and 8 bases had no gene match. Germline CDR1 MGHDK, CDR2 SYGVNS.

This rearrangement joins TRBV19 to TRBJ1-1; tentatively, D is TRBD1 (6 bases). Trimming cost V 2 bases and J 1 base, with 11 bases left between them. CDR3 length: 15 residues. CDR1 is LNHDA, CDR2 SQIVND, per germline (reference sequence). In nucleotides, the CDR3 is TGTGCCAGTAGTATACAGGGGCTGACGAACACTGAAGCTTTCTTT. Protein: CASSIQGLTNTEAFF.

The rearrangement links TRBV19 to TRBJ1-6, with D possibly being TRBD1 (6 bases). Trimming pared 8 bases from V and 6 bases from J, leaving 14 bases between. This CDR3 has 14 residues. The germline gives CDR1 LNHDA, CDR2 SQIVND (reference sequence). The CDR3 DNA is TGTGCCAGTTCGGGGGGGGCGATTAATTCACCCCTCCACTTT. Protein product: CASSGGAINSPLHF.

This clone showed up just once. The chain has TRBV7-2 and TRBJ2-5; D is perhaps TRBD2 (6 bases). This CDR3 spans 17 amino acids. Germline loops: CDR1 SGHTA, CDR2 FQGNSA. Trimming stripped 4 bases from V and 1 base from J, with 19 bases between. CDR3 protein: CASSSPKFQRAQETQYF. The CDR3 nucleotides are TGTGCCAGCAGCTCCCCAAAGTTCCAGCGGGCCCAAGAGACCCAGTACTTC.

This rearrangement joins TRBV27 to TRBJ1-2; 7 bases align to TRBD1. The J segment lost 7 bases and the V segment lost 4 bases, leaving 3 bases of the junction unmatched. Germline V lookup: CDR1 MNHEY, CDR2 SMNVEV (reference sequence). CDR3 length: 12 residues. CDR3 protein: CASSSRQGGYTF. CDR3 in DNA: TGTGCCAGCAGTTCCCGACAGGGTGGCTACACCTTC.

The CDR3 spells CASTPGGQGEAFF. The DNA of the CDR3 is TGTGCCAGCACCCCGGGAGGACAGGGTGAAGCTTTCTTT. This sequence joins TRBV6-2 or TRBV6-3 and TRBJ1-1; TRBD1 matches 8 bases. V dropped 7 bases and J dropped 7; count of bases not matched to a gene: 8. The CDR3 is 13 amino acids. In germline, CDR1 is MNHEY, CDR2 SVGEGT.

The V and J genes are TRBV28 and TRBJ2-1; 9 positions match TRBD1. Unmatched junction bases numbered 23, after V lost 5 bases and J lost 0 bases. The germline V gene has CDR1 MDHEN and CDR2 SYDVKM. The CDR3 sequence is 22 residues long. This CDR3 reads CASSARIRGQGSGPFSYNEQFF. CDR3 DNA: TGTGCCAGCAGTGCGAGAATCAGGGGACAGGGCTCCGGTCCTTTCTCCTACAATGAGCAGTTCTTC. Filled out from reference TRBV28 and TRBJ2-1, the complete variable domain reads DVKVTQSSRYLVKRTGEKVFLECVQDMDHENMFWYRQDPGLGLRLIYFSYDVKMKEKGDIPEGYSVSREKKERFSLILESASTNQTSMYLCASSARIRGQGSGPFSYNEQFFGPGTRLTVL.

This clone was observed a single time. The V and J genes are TRBV6-5 and TRBJ2-5, with D maybe TRBD1 (5 bases). CDR3 length equals 14 residues. Germline V gene lookup returns CDR1 MNHEY and CDR2 SVGAGI. Between the trimmed V and J ends, which lost 5 bases and 1 base, there was a span of 11 bases. CDR3 amino acids: CASSRSTAQETQYF. CDR3 nucleotides: TGTGCCAGCAGTAGATCGACAGCCCAAGAGACCCAGTACTTC.

This chain links TRBV28 with TRBJ2-7; 7 bases are a match to TRBD2. The CDR3 totals 14 residues. Germline CDR1 reads MDHEN; CDR2 reads SYDVKM. J lost 5 bases, V lost 8 bases, and 12 bases had no gene match. CDR3 DNA: TGTGCCAGCCGGAGGGGAGGGAGCGTAGACGAGCAGTACTTC. It translates to CASRRGGSVDEQYF.

This clone has a single count. The chain employs TRBV25-1 and TRBJ2-7; D perhaps matches TRBD2 (5 bases). The V and J ends lost 2 bases and 2 bases respectively, with 13 bases between them. CDR3 length: 15 residues. Germline assignment: CDR1 MGHDK and CDR2 SYGVNS. The chain's CDR3 is CASSEPSAGAYEQYF. The CDR3 nucleotides read TGTGCCAGCAGTGAACCCTCCGCCGGGGCCTACGAGCAGTACTTC.

The rearrangement links TRBV3-1 (or the pseudogene TRBV3-2) to TRBJ2-5, with D perhaps TRBD2 (6 bases). The germline V gene encodes CDR1 LGHDT and CDR2 YNNKEL (reference sequence). This CDR3 is built from 12 residues. Trimming removed 1 base from V and 9 bases from J, with 9 bases in between. CDR3 residues: CASSQAKRAQYF. CDR3 coding DNA: TGTGCCAGCAGCCAAGCTAAGCGGGCCCAGTACTTC.

V and J are TRBV6-5 and TRBJ1-1; D remains unclear. Germline assignment: CDR1 MNHEY and CDR2 SVGAGI. Trimming shortened V by 2 bases and J by 1 base, and 5 bases separated the two germline ends. The CDR3 runs 13 residues. The CDR3 nucleotides are TGTGCCAGCAGTTACGGAGGGAACACTGAAGCTTTCTTT. The encoded protein is CASSYGGNTEAFF.

This chain joins TRBV5-4 and TRBJ2-7; 7 nucleotides match TRBD2. CDR1 is SGHNT, CDR2 YYREEE, per germline (reference sequence). The V gene end was trimmed by 0 bases and the J gene end by 9 bases; junction bases not matched to a gene: 12. CDR3 length: 15 residues. CDR3 DNA: TGTGCCAGCAGCTTGGATGGGGGGGGACCGCTTGGGCAGTACTTC. Translating gives CASSLDGGGPLGQYF.

This chain uses TRBV5-1 with TRBJ2-3; 7 positions match TRBD1. Per the germline V gene, CDR1 is SGHRS and CDR2 is YFSETQ. Losses at the gene ends were 0 bases for V and 2 bases for J; bases not matched to a gene: 9. CDR3 length equals 17 residues. CDR3 in DNA: TGCGCCAGCAGCTTGGAAAGGGGGCAAAGGAACACAGATACGCAGTATTTT. This encodes CASSLERGQRNTDTQYF.

This clone was seen just once. The rearrangement links TRBV27 to TRBJ2-1; unclear D gene. The CDR3 is 16 residues long. The germline V gene has CDR1 MNHEY and CDR2 SMNVEV (reference sequence). Between the trimmed V and J ends, which lost 3 bases and 7 bases, there was a span of 19 bases. The CDR3 region has the DNA TGTGCCAGCAGTTTTAATCCCCCCGGTCTGTTGAATGAGCAGTTCTTC. Encoded protein: CASSFNPPGLLNEQFF.

This chain connects TRBV25-1 to TRBJ2-7; 7 nucleotides agree with TRBD1. This CDR3 comprises 12 residues. The germline V gene has CDR1 MGHDK and CDR2 SYGVNS. With 6 bases clipped from V and 6 bases from J, the junction kept 5 bases outside the gene matches. For the CDR3, the DNA is TGTGCCAGCAGCCAGACAGGGCTCGAGCAGTACTTC. It encodes CASSQTGLEQYF.

The chain has TRBV4-3 and TRBJ1-1, with TRBD1 matching 11 bases. V was pared by 4 bases and J by 3 bases, with 10 bases of the junction left unmatched. CDR1 and CDR2 (germline): LGHNA, YSLEER. The CDR3 extends over 17 amino acids. CDR3 loop: CASSLLLPGQGDTEAFF. The CDR3 coding sequence is TGCGCCAGCAGCCTTTTACTTCCGGGACAGGGGGACACTGAAGCTTTCTTT.

The chain combines TRBV6-6 with TRBJ1-2, with a tentative D call TRBD1 (6 bases). Trimming took 5 bases from V and 3 from J, leaving 10 bases between them. Germline lookup yields CDR1 MNHNY and CDR2 SVGAGI (reference sequence). The CDR3 spans 13 residues. The CDR3 nucleotides read TGTGCCAGCAGTGGGAGGGGGGACTATGGCTACACCTTC. This codes for CASSGRGDYGYTF.

This clone was observed a handful of times. The J gene is TRBJ1-5, the V gene TRBV6-6; the match to TRBD1 covers 12 bases. Germline CDR1 and CDR2: MNHNY and SVGAGI (reference sequence). CDR3 size: 17 residues. Trimming at V came to 5 bases and at J to 6 bases, leaving 11 bases not matched to a gene. CDR3 residues: CASSLGTGGSGGQPQHF. DNA for the CDR3: TGTGCCAGCAGTCTAGGGACAGGGGGCAGCGGGGGTCAGCCCCAGCATTTT.

The CDR3, as DNA: TGTGCCTGGAGTTATGGGAGGTCCACTGAAGCTTTCTTT. Its protein product is CAWSYGRSTEAFF. The V gene is TRBV30, the J gene TRBJ1-1; D ambiguous. The V end lost 2 bases, the J end lost 4 bases, and 11 bases lay between the germline ends. The CDR3 sequence is 13 residues long. Germline CDR1 GTSNPN, CDR2 SVGIG (reference sequence).

This chain connects TRBV7-2 to TRBJ2-1; D perhaps matches TRBD2 (7 bases). From germline, CDR1 is SGHTA and CDR2 FQGNSA. V was cut by 0 bases and J by 2 bases, with 8 bases left in between. There are 15 residues in the CDR3. CDR3 loop: CASSLAGGPYNEQFF. The CDR3 DNA is TGTGCCAGCAGCTTAGCGGGGGGGCCCTACAATGAGCAGTTCTTC.

The rearrangement joins TRBV9 to TRBJ2-1, with 15 bases matching TRBD2. The CDR3 is 17 residues long. The J segment lost 2 bases and the V segment lost 6 bases, leaving 6 bases of the junction unmatched. In germline, CDR1 is SGDLS, CDR2 YYNGEE. CDR3: CASTRTSGGAPYNEQFF. The DNA for the CDR3 is TGTGCCAGCACCAGGACTAGCGGGGGGGCCCCCTACAATGAGCAGTTCTTC. Filled out from reference TRBV9 and TRBJ2-1, the complete variable domain reads DSGVTQTPKHLITATGQRVTLRCSPRSGDLSVYWYQQSLDQGLQFLIQYYNGEERAKGNILERFSAQQFPDLHSELNLSSLELGDSALYFCASTRTSGGAPYNEQFFGPGTRLTVL.

This chain uses TRBV7-3 with TRBJ2-4, with 7 bases lining up with TRBD2. The V and J ends lost 5 bases and 10 bases, in that order; junction bases with no gene match: 20. The germline CDR1 and CDR2 sequences are SGHTA and FQGTGA. The CDR3 consists of 17 residues. The CDR3 coding sequence is TGTGCCAGCAGCCCAGTCGGGGGGACGGTTCCTCCAAAGATTCAGTACTTC. Translated: CASSPVGGTVPPKIQYF.

The chain carries TRBV5-5 and TRBJ1-5; 10 bases are shared with TRBD1. V lost 3 bases to trimming and J lost 2 bases; unmatched junction nucleotides: 5. The CDR3 spans 16 residues. Germline values: CDR1 SGHKS, CDR2 YYEKEE (reference sequence). CDR3 protein: CASSSTGQGGNQPQHF. The CDR3 DNA is TGTGCCAGCAGCTCGACCGGACAGGGGGGCAATCAGCCCCAGCATTTT. The whole variable domain, remainder taken from reference TRBV5-5 and TRBJ1-5, is DAGVTQSPTHLIKTRGQQVTLRCSPISGHKSVSWYQQVLGQGPQFIFQYYEKEERGRGNFPDRFSARQFPNYSSELNVNALLLGDSALYLCASSSTGQGGNQPQHFGDGTRLSIL.

The V gene is TRBV7-2, the J gene TRBJ2-1, with TRBD2 as a possible D gene (6 bases). The germline V gene encodes CDR1 SGHTA and CDR2 FQGNSA. V lost 10 bases and J 0 bases, leaving 13 bases between the germline ends. The CDR3 contains 14 residues. Here the CDR3 reads CATSGAGSYNEQFF. CDR3 nucleotides: TGTGCCACCTCGGGAGCCGGCTCCTACAATGAGCAGTTCTTC.

The chain carries TRBV7-2 and TRBJ2-7; D perhaps matches TRBD2 (6 bases). Trimming removed 1 base from V and 6 bases from J, with 19 bases in between. The CDR3 extends over 16 amino acids. From germline, CDR1 is SGHTA and CDR2 FQGNSA. The CDR3 is CASSLGGRGRRGEQYF. Here the CDR3 DNA reads TGTGCCAGCAGCTTAGGGGGTCGGGGGAGGAGGGGCGAGCAGTACTTC.

In its sample, this clone was seen a few times. The chain combines TRBV10-3 with TRBJ2-7; no clear D gene. With 0 bases removed from V and 1 base from J, the gap between germline ends came to 13 bases. Germline V gene lookup returns CDR1 ENHRY and CDR2 SYGVKD. This CDR3 has 16 amino acids. CDR3 in amino acids: CAISESSPRDSYEQYF. The CDR3 region has the DNA TGTGCCATCAGTGAGTCGAGCCCTAGAGATTCCTACGAGCAGTACTTC.